This TCR beta chain was recorded in a study of molecular identifiers for immune sequencing clone quantification. As for the study in general: Replicate experiments divided RNA from about 19,000 or 110,000 naive CD8 cells into five parts and sequenced four.

This clonotype was counted ten times or more. Its antigen is unknown. TCRdb re-derived calls from the PCR reads in MiXCR, one entry per CDR3 protein. The repertoire holds a few hundred thousand distinct CDR3 sequences, with roughly 24% as singletons. Libraries from naive CD8 cells were generated from about 20,000 to 1,000,000 sorted cells (with 10%, 30% or 50% RNA). Sorting selected naive CD8 T cells with a CD8+CD4-CCR7+CD45RA+ phenotype. Findings and limits, study-wide: Molecules of identical TCR sharing a barcode could underestimate highly expanded clone sizes.

Trimming shortened V by 5 bases and J by 4 bases, and 13 bases separated the two germline ends. CDR1 MNHEY and CDR2 SVGEGT come from the germline V gene. CDR3 length: 14 residues. The V call is TRBV6-2 or TRBV6-3, the J call TRBJ2-3; no firm D call. Sequencing used naive CD8+ T cells from blood, with Jurkat cell RNA spiked in. Subset in this sample: FACS-sorted CD8+CD4-CCR7+CD45RA+ naive T cells. This receptor was taken from a human donor in good health. Some libraries in this study had Jurkat cell RNA spiked in. CDR3 nucleotides: TGTGCCAGCAGTCAACCTAGGGCCGCAGATACGCAGTATTTT. Protein product: CASSQPRAADTQYF.